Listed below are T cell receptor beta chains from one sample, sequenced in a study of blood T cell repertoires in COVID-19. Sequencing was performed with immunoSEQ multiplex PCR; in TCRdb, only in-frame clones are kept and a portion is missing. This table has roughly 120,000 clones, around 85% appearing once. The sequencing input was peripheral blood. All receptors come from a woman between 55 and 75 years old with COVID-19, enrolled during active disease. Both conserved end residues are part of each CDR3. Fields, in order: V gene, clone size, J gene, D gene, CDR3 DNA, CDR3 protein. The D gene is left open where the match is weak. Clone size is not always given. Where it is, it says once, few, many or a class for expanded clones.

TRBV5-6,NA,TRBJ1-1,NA,TGTGCCAGCAGCTTGACAGACACTGAAGCTTTCTTT,CASSLTDTEAFF
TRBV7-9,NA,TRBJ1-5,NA,TGTGCCAGCAGCGGCCGAGACAATAGCAATCAGCCCCAGCATTTT,CASSGRDNSNQPQHF
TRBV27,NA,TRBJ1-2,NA,TGTGCCAGCAGTCCAAGGGCGGGAGCCAAGGGCTACACCTTC,CASSPRAGAKGYTF
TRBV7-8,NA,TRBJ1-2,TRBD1,TGTGCCAGCAGCTTGGGGACAGGGACGAACGGCTACACCTTC,CASSLGTGTNGYTF
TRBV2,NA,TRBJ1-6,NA,TGTGCCAGCAGTGATGAAGGGGCGTTTCATAATTCACCCCTCCACTTT,CASSDEGAFHNSPLHF
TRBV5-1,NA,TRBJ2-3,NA,TGCGCCAGCAGCTTGTCCGACACCGCTAGCACAGATACGCAGTATTTT,CASSLSDTASTDTQYF
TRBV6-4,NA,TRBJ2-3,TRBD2,TGTGCCAGCAGTGATTCTAGCGGAGGTAGCACAGATACGCAGTATTTT,CASSDSSGGSTDTQYF
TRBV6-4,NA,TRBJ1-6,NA,TGTGCCAGCTCCCAGGTTTGCGGGTCAGCGAATTCACCCCTCCACTTT,CASSQVCGSANSPLHF
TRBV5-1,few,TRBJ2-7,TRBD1,TGCGCCAGCAGCCCTTCTACGGACAGGGGGCTGGACGAGCAGTACTTC,CASSPSTDRGLDEQYF
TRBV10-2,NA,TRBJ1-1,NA,TGCGCCAGCGGAGAGGGCGACACTGAAGCTTTCTTT,CASGEGDTEAFF
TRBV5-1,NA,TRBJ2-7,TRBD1,TGCGCCAGCAGCTTGGTACAGGGGGTTTACGAGCAGTACTTC,CASSLVQGVYEQYF
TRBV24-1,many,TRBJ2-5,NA,TGTGCCACAGAATCCCGGGACATTACTTTTGAGACCCAGTACTTC,CATESRDITFETQYF
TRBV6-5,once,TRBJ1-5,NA,TGTGCCAGCAGAAGGACAGTGGAAAATCAGCCCCAGCATTTT,CASRRTVENQPQHF
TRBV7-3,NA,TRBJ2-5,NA,TGTGCCAGCAGCCGCGGGACCCAAGAGACCCAGTACTTC,CASSRGTQETQYF
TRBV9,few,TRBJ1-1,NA,TGTGCCAGCAGCGTAGGTATTTGGGAGGGGTCGGACACTGAAGCTTTCTTT,CASSVGIWEGSDTEAFF
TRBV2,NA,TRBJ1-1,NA,TGTGCCAGCAGTGCATTGGGACTTCGTGACACTGAAGCTTTCTTT,CASSALGLRDTEAFF
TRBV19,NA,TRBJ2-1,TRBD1,TGTGCCAGTAGTAGCCGGGACAGGGGATCCTACAATGAGCAGTTCTTC,CASSSRDRGSYNEQFF
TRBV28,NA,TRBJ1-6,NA,TGTGCCAGCAGCAGCCCGGGACATAATAATTCACCCCTCCACTTT,CASSSPGHNNSPLHF
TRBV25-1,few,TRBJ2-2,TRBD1,TGTGCCAGCAGTGTAGACAGGGTTATCACCGGGGAGCTGTTTTTT,CASSVDRVITGELFF
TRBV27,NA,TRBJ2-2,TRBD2,TGTGCCAGCAGGGGGTATGGTAGCGGGGTCACCGGGGAGCTGTTTTTT,CASRGYGSGVTGELFF